Listed below are T cell receptor beta chains from one sample, sequenced in a study of response to subunit inactivated influenza vaccine. TCRdb reprocessed the RT-PCR reads with MiXCR, giving one entry per CDR3 protein. The table lists more than 450,000 distinct CDR3 sequences, 11% of them singletons, with about 10% in the top ten. The sample was also linked to a second study, of T cells expressing NK-cell markers.

Specimen: PBMCs from blood, collected on the day of vaccination. These receptors originate from a man aged 45 to 65 who received an inactivated influenza vaccine. Both conserved end residues are trimmed from each CDR3.

CDR3aa	j_gene	v_gene
ASSPRQGGRETQY	TRBJ2-5	TRBV18
ASSQLAVTTYEQY	TRBJ2-7	TRBV4-1
ASGMREAF	TRBJ1-1	TRBV19
SARVPGSSSYEQY	TRBJ2-7	TRBV20-1
ASSLWYQDRGRIQY	TRBJ2-4	TRBV5-1
ASSPPGWRGYGYT	TRBJ1-2	TRBV6-1
ASSPSGRGTYNEQF	TRBJ2-1	TRBV3-1
ATSREGLAGGEQY	TRBJ2-7	TRBV15
ASSLARGHSGANVLT	TRBJ2-6	TRBV7-9
ASSLGGRINGNEQF	TRBJ2-1	TRBV12-3/TRBV12-4
ASSLLAGTKDTQY	TRBJ2-3	TRBV7-9
AWSAGTPSETQY	TRBJ2-5	TRBV30
ASNGGLKNEQY	TRBJ2-7	TRBV7-2
SVIGQDGGYT	TRBJ1-2	TRBV29-1
ASSTSGGFQPQH	TRBJ1-5	TRBV28
ASSPPGQGAFNEQF	TRBJ2-1	TRBV18
ASSEGASGKNIQY	TRBJ2-4	TRBV2
ASSIDMGRTEAF	TRBJ1-1	TRBV19
SARDGWDRGELF	TRBJ2-2	TRBV20-1
ASISQGGGTYNEQF	TRBJ2-1	TRBV6-2/TRBV6-3
ASNNGYGYT	TRBJ1-2	TRBV12-3/TRBV12-4
ASSSWVAKNIQY	TRBJ2-4	TRBV12-3/TRBV12-4
ASSFRRVYEQY	TRBJ2-7	TRBV12-3/TRBV12-4
ASSPGLNQPQH	TRBJ1-5	TRBV5-1
ASSFLGQVKGDTQY	TRBJ2-3	TRBV27
ASRRQGQNQPQH	TRBJ1-5	TRBV28
ASSLLVAGGNEQF	TRBJ2-1	TRBV28
ASSEEGVGADTQY	TRBJ2-3	TRBV2
SANDRVDEQY	TRBJ2-7	TRBV20-1
ASSRGDRAGEQF	TRBJ2-1	TRBV12-3/TRBV12-4
ASSEFNTDYEQY	TRBJ2-7	TRBV25-1
ASSQDPGWDQY	TRBJ2-5	TRBV14
ASSASADTQY	TRBJ2-3	TRBV9
AISEGGDRNQPQH	TRBJ1-5	TRBV10-3
ASSPRDQGRYTGELF	TRBJ2-2	TRBV11-1
ASSLGHSLNSPLH	TRBJ1-6	TRBV5-6
ASSFSQNQPQH	TRBJ1-5	TRBV5-8
ASSPDAAGNQPQH	TRBJ1-5	TRBV18
ASSSWSSSYNEQF	TRBJ2-1	TRBV7-9
ATSEPRTGKGAGLTDTQY	TRBJ2-3	TRBV24-1
ASRSRTSGNEQF	TRBJ2-1	TRBV12-3/TRBV12-4
SATSMDRVETQY	TRBJ2-5	TRBV20-1
SVESPRGRRNTEAF	TRBJ1-1	TRBV29-1
SARGAGTDTQY	TRBJ2-3	TRBV20-1
ASSIHSGREY	TRBJ2-7	TRBV5-1
ASSQVAGNTEAF	TRBJ1-1	TRBV4-1
ASSLGLTGGTEAF	TRBJ1-1	TRBV5-1